These T cell receptor beta chains were read from a single sample in a study of OX40 agonist ivuxolimab in advanced cancers. Produced via immunoSEQ multiplex PCR; TCRdb's table is partial and in-frame only. In the table there are under 50,000 clones, 86% of which are singletons. The material was CD4+ or CD8+ T cells sorted from blood, obtained in a trial of the OX40 agonist ivuxolimab. The receptors come from an adult with an advanced solid tumor such as melanoma, head and neck, liver or kidney cancer. Both conserved end residues are part of each CDR3. The D gene is left open where the match is weak. Some rows mark clone size as missing; the rest say once, few, many or name a class of expanded clone.

V gene	CDR3 length	J gene	D gene	clone size	CDR3 protein	CDR3 DNA
TRBV5-6	12	TRBJ2-1	-	-	CASSFNYNEQFF	TGTGCCAGCAGCTTCAACTACAATGAGCAGTTCTTC
TRBV15	17	TRBJ2-3	TRBD2	-	CATSRGTSGGPTDTQYF	TGTGCCACCAGCCGTGGGACTAGCGGGGGCCCCACAGATACGCAGTATTTT
TRBV19	14	TRBJ1-1	TRBD1	-	CASSTQGAPTEAFF	TGTGCCAGTAGTACACAGGGGGCCCCCACTGAAGCTTTCTTT
TRBV5-5	13	TRBJ2-1	TRBD1	-	CASNRQGTDEQFF	TGTGCCAGCAATCGACAGGGGACGGATGAGCAGTTCTTC
TRBV15	12	TRBJ2-5	-	-	CATSRDRETQYF	TGTGCCACCAGCAGAGATCGGGAGACCCAGTACTTC
TRBV30	14	TRBJ1-1	-	-	CAWSDRSRYVEAFF	TGTGCCTGGAGCGATCGATCGAGGTATGTTGAAGCTTTCTTT
TRBV7-8	14	TRBJ1-2	-	-	CASSLEGGVYGYTF	TGTGCCAGCAGCCTCGAAGGGGGGGTCTATGGCTACACCTTC
TRBV15	15	TRBJ1-1	TRBD1	-	CATSGRGAPNTEAFF	TGTGCCACCAGCGGCAGGGGGGCACCGAACACTGAAGCTTTCTTT
TRBV2	14	TRBJ2-5	-	-	CASTEQGKVETQYF	TGTGCCAGCACAGAGCAAGGGAAGGTGGAGACCCAGTACTTC
TRBV7-9	15	TRBJ2-1	-	-	CASSPRGSSYNEQFF	TGTGCCAGCAGCCCCCGGGGAAGCTCCTACAATGAGCAGTTCTTC
TRBV5-4	16	TRBJ2-3	TRBD2	-	CASSAGLAGGEDTQYF	TGTGCCAGCAGCGCGGGACTAGCGGGGGGAGAGGATACGCAGTATTTT
TRBV2	15	TRBJ2-1	-	-	CASSEAPGTRNEQFF	TGTGCCAGCAGTGAAGCCCCCGGGACACGAAATGAGCAGTTCTTC
TRBV5-1	14	TRBJ2-1	-	once	CASSIWLSYNEQFF	TGCGCCAGCAGTATCTGGTTATCCTACAATGAGCAGTTCTTC
TRBV11-2	15	TRBJ2-2	TRBD1	-	CASSSPGQGTGELFF	TGTGCCAGCAGCTCACCGGGACAGGGTACCGGGGAGCTGTTTTTT
TRBV10-1	14	TRBJ2-1	-	-	CASSESERTNEQFF	TGCGCCAGCAGTGAGAGCGAGAGGACCAATGAGCAGTTCTTC
TRBV7-2	15	TRBJ2-7	-	-	CASSPQADGSYEQYF	TGTGCCAGCAGCCCCCAGGCGGACGGGTCCTACGAGCAGTACTTC
TRBV5-1	13	TRBJ2-5	-	-	CASIPGGAKTQYF	TGCGCCAGCATCCCTGGGGGGGCGAAGACCCAGTACTTC